The 4 T cell receptor beta chains given below trace back to one sample, sequenced in a study of Graves' ophthalmopathy and Graves' hyperthyroidism. RNA transcripts provided the template for amplifying TCR beta CDR3 regions. The authors performed first-round RT-PCR with HTBI primers and then a second-round multiplex PCR. TCRdb re-analysed the multiplex PCR reads in MiXCR, keeping a single row per CDR3 protein. The data show 350,000 to 450,000 distinct CDR3 sequences, around a fifth seen once. Sequenced material: peripheral blood. The receptors stem from a woman aged 18 to 35 with stable Graves' hyperthyroidism.

This clonotype has just a few counts. The rearrangement links TRBV6-1 to TRBJ1-2; 7 positions match TRBD1. The CDR3 extends over 14 amino acids. CDR1 and CDR2 (germline): MNHNS, SASEGT. J was trimmed by 3 bases and V by 6 bases; bases with no gene match: 7. CDR3 sequence: CASSPGQAYYGYTF. The CDR3 nucleotides are TGTGCCAGCAGCCCCGGACAGGCCTACTATGGCTACACCTTC.

This clonotype was seen at least ten times. The chain is built from TRBV6-1 and TRBJ2-5, with TRBD2 identical over 13 bases. The CDR3 contains 15 residues. V trimming: 5 bases; J trimming: 1 base; junction bases outside the gene matches: 1. The germline gives CDR1 MNHNS, CDR2 SASEGT. The CDR3 reads CASSRTSGSQETQYF. The CDR3 coding sequence is TGTGCCAGCAGTCGGACTAGCGGGAGCCAAGAGACCCAGTACTTC.

The table lists this clonotype with many counts. The chain uses TRBV20-1 and TRBJ2-7; D possibly corresponds to TRBD1 (5 bases). Looked up from germline, CDR1 is DFQATT and CDR2 is SNEGSKA (reference sequence). This CDR3 comprises 13 residues. The germline V and J ends were trimmed by 0 bases and 1 base, with 7 bases remaining between them. CDR3 DNA sequence: TGCAGTGCTAGAGATAAGGGGTCCTACGAGCAGTACTTC. Translation: CSARDKGSYEQYF.

This clonotype was recorded many times. The chain combines TRBV11-2 with TRBJ2-2, with 12 bases matching TRBD1. Trimming removed 2 bases from V and 4 bases from J; junction bases left unmatched: 8. This CDR3 region has 18 residues. Germline loops: CDR1 SGHAT, CDR2 FQNNGV. The CDR3 DNA reads as TGTGCCAGCAGCTTACGGGGACAGGGGGCTTCGGGCACCGGGGAGCTGTTTTTT. Protein product: CASSLRGQGASGTGELFF.